Each of the 14 T cell receptor beta chains below was sequenced from the same sample in a study of blood T cell repertoires in COVID-19. Here immunoSEQ multiplex PCR was the method, and the copy in TCRdb shows in-frame clones only, minus some. Among 250,000 to 350,000 clones, around nine tenths were seen once, and the ten largest hold approximately 7.5%. Sequencing was performed on peripheral blood. The receptors come from a woman aged 25 to 45 with COVID-19, enrolled during active disease.

V usage is TRBV5-1 and J usage is TRBJ2-7; 15 bases map to TRBD2. The germline V gene has CDR1 SGHRS and CDR2 YFSETQ. The CDR3 consists of 15 residues. With V trimmed by 5 bases and J by 7 bases, 7 bases remained unmatched. The DNA for the CDR3 is TGCGCCAGCAGATGGGGACTAGCGGGAGGAGGGGAGCAGTACTTC. Its protein is CASRWGLAGGGEQYF.

This chain connects TRBV28 to TRBJ1-2; TRBD1 matches at 7 bases. The CDR3 sequence is 14 residues long. CDR1 MDHEN and CDR2 SYDVKM come from the germline V gene. The junction had 10 bases not matched to a gene; V was cut back by 5 bases and J by 7 bases. CDR3 DNA sequence: TGTGCCAGCAGTCGCCCGGGACAGCCAGGTGGCTACACCTTC. It yields the protein CASSRPGQPGGYTF.

In the case of this clone: This same CDR3 is encoded by further DNA sequences in the sample. The V call is TRBV28, the J call TRBJ2-3, with 8 bases identical to TRBD1. With V trimmed by 5 bases and J by 3 bases, 4 bases remained unmatched. CDR1 and CDR2 (germline): MDHEN, SYDVKM. The CDR3 is 14 residues long. The CDR3 reads CASSIGQGTDTQYF. For the CDR3, the DNA is TGTGCCAGCAGTATCGGACAGGGTACAGATACGCAGTATTTT.

The chain joins TRBV7-6 to TRBJ2-3; TRBD1 matches at 7 bases. Looked up from germline, CDR1 is SGHVS and CDR2 is FNYEAQ. V was pared by 5 bases and J by 8 bases, with 10 bases of the junction left unmatched. The CDR3 extends over 14 amino acids. The CDR3 loop reads CASSPDRLQGTQYF. The CDR3, as DNA: TGTGCCAGCAGCCCGGACAGGTTACAGGGTACGCAGTATTTT.

V and J are TRBV28 and TRBJ2-4; D perhaps matches TRBD2 (7 bases). Trimming took 5 bases from V and 6 from J, leaving 17 bases between them. Germline V gives CDR1 MDHEN, CDR2 SYDVKM. This CDR3 has 15 amino acids. DNA of the CDR3: TGTGCCAGCAGTCTAGGGGGGGAACAAATAAACATTCAGTACTTC. Residues: CASSLGGEQINIQYF. The full variable domain, its missing parts supplied by reference TRBV28 and TRBJ2-4, is DVKVTQSSRYLVKRTGEKVFLECVQDMDHENMFWYRQDPGLGLRLIYFSYDVKMKEKGDIPEGYSVSREKKERFSLILESASTNQTSMYLCASSLGGEQINIQYFGAGTRLSVL.

On this clone itself: The sample holds other DNA sequences that translate to the same CDR3. This chain joins TRBV5-1 and TRBJ2-7; D may be TRBD1 (6 bases). The CDR3 covers 13 residues. CDR1 is SGHRS and CDR2 is YFSETQ in the germline V gene. Trimming shortened V by 3 bases and J by 2 bases, and 9 bases separated the two germline ends. CDR3 in amino acids: CASSSGQTYEQYF. CDR3 bases: TGCGCCAGCAGCTCAGGACAGACCTACGAGCAGTACTTC.

This rearrangement joins TRBV11-3 to TRBJ2-1; D remains ambiguous. There are 13 residues in the CDR3. Deletions cut 3 bases from V and 8 bases from J, with 11 bases between. Per the germline V gene, CDR1 is SGHNT and CDR2 is YENEEA. The CDR3 protein is CASSFQVLDEQFF. CDR3 sequence (DNA): TGTGCCAGCAGCTTCCAGGTACTGGATGAGCAGTTCTTC.

The chain joins TRBV7-9 to TRBJ2-7; a weak D match, TRBD2 (5 bases). Trimming removed 1 base from V and 4 bases from J, with 8 bases in between. Germline-derived CDR1 and CDR2 are SEHNR and FQNEAQ (reference sequence). This CDR3 region has 13 residues. The CDR3 sequence is CASSLGSGYEQYF. The CDR3 nucleotides are TGTGCCAGCAGCTTAGGGTCGGGGTACGAGCAGTACTTC.

The V call is TRBV27, the J call TRBJ2-7; 11 nucleotides align to TRBD2. Germline V gene sequence: CDR1 MNHEY, CDR2 SMNVEV (reference sequence). J was trimmed by 11 bases and V by 7 bases; bases with no gene match: 10. The CDR3 consists of 13 residues. The CDR3 here is CASKTGTSGLEYF. In nucleotides, the CDR3 is TGTGCCAGCAAAACCGGGACTAGCGGATTAGAGTACTTC.

The chain couples TRBV6-1 to TRBJ2-7, with D perhaps TRBD2 (6 bases). The ends were cut back, 2 bases at V and 5 bases at J, with 13 bases in the middle. CDR1 and CDR2 (germline): MNHNS, SASEGT. The CDR3 sequence is 14 residues long. The CDR3 region is CASSEMGGTHEQYF. In DNA, the CDR3 is TGTGCCAGCAGTGAAATGGGGGGAACCCACGAGCAGTACTTC.

The gene calls are TRBV7-9 and TRBJ1-6, with TRBD1 matching over 7 bases. Trimming removed 5 bases from V and 9 bases from J; junction bases left unmatched: 10. The CDR3 is 15 residues long. Germline V gene lookup returns CDR1 SEHNR and CDR2 FQNEAQ (reference sequence). The chain's CDR3 is CASSENDRVGSPLHF. The CDR3 DNA is TGTGCCAGCAGCGAAAATGACAGGGTTGGTTCACCCCTCCACTTT.

This chain links TRBV6-1 with TRBJ2-3, with 12 bases lining up with TRBD2. This CDR3 contains 15 residues. The trim removed 5 bases at V and 5 bases at J, leaving 5 bases unmatched. The germline V gene has CDR1 MNHNS and CDR2 SASEGT. CDR3 sequence (DNA): TGTGCCAGCAGTTTCGGGACTAGCGGGCGAGATACGCAGTATTTT. Protein sequence: CASSFGTSGRDTQYF.

V is TRBV4-1 and J is TRBJ2-1, with TRBD2 matching over 14 bases. Trimming at V came to 4 bases and at J to 0 bases, leaving 5 bases not matched to a gene. Per germline, CDR1 MGHRA and CDR2 YSYEKL. CDR3 size: 18 residues. The CDR3 bases are TGCGCCAGCAGCCTGGGACTAGCGGGAGTCGCCTCCTACAATGAGCAGTTCTTC. It translates to CASSLGLAGVASYNEQFF.

This chain uses TRBV27 with TRBJ1-2; maybe TRBD1 (6 bases). The CDR3 runs 16 residues. The germline V gene encodes CDR1 MNHEY and CDR2 SMNVEV (reference sequence). V gave up 0 bases and J gave up 4 bases, with 15 bases separating them. The chain's CDR3 is CASSLSAQGLFYGYTF. DNA of the CDR3: TGTGCCAGCAGTTTATCTGCACAGGGCTTATTCTATGGCTACACCTTC.